This T cell receptor beta chain was profiled in a study of T cell responses to AZD1222 COVID-19 vaccine listed by TCRdb under 2021. A note on the overall study: AZD1222 recipients with second doses at about 4 weeks or about 12 weeks were pooled, because spike-specific TCR depth and breadth did not differ between schedules. A total of 233 trial participants underwent TCR sequencing, of whom nearly 210 had received two doses of AZD1222 and 26 had received two doses of the MenACWY control vaccine. Trial participants were enrolled by age into 18-55, 56-69 and 70-plus year subgroups, with about 150, 28 and 57 TCR-sequenced participants respectively. Overall results and qualifications from the work: Because no day 14 peak-response samples were available, repertoires were characterized only after the peak T cell response. Most participants were white British and females outnumbered males, and the authors suggested that clonal diversity may have been underestimated. The 56-69-year group was small, and its depth increase did not reach significance, likely because of low power. Conclusions about previously exposed vaccinees were limited because only 5 or 6 AZD1222 recipients were SARS-CoV-2 seropositive at baseline. Nearly half of unique spike-specific TCRs reportedly recognized epitopes outside regions mutated in the B.1.351 and B.1.1.7 variants. A significant rise in spike-specific TCR breadth and depth was observed after two AZD1222 doses relative to day 0 and relative to MenACWY recipients. The whole spike protein was spanned by vaccine-associated CD4 TCRs, and dominant responses were seen in regions 160-218 and 743-854.

Notes on this clone: Its antigen specificity is not known. It has no much larger one-base neighbor in the sample; base qualities were not kept.

This specimen's time point label, per the study, means: baseline before first vaccination. Vaccinee samples came from UK trials COV001 and COV002, including a single-blind randomized controlled phase 2/3 trial of AZD1222 (ChAdOx1 nCoV-19) in healthy adults. For TCRbeta chain sequencing, PBMC samples from trial participants were taken at day 0 and at day 28 after the second dose. Including the terminal cysteine and phenylalanine, the CDR3 comprises 15 residues. The entry retains the CDR3 DNA only, 45 bases that are in frame from base 1. V and J lose 2 bases and 4 bases, and a span of 14 bases separates them. The germline V gene supplies CDR1 KGHSH and CDR2 LQKENI. The CDR3 regions of human TCRbeta chains were analyzed by immunosequencing. Processing in the source paper ran as follows. Repertoire TCRs were checked for matches against a reference library of SARS-CoV-2-specific TCRs that had been generated using the MIRA antigen-specificity platform. Breadth meant the fraction of unique TCRs that were SARS-CoV-2-associated, whereas depth meant the fraction of total T cells that were SARS-CoV-2-associated. Using the MIRA data, each spike-specific TCR was mapped to the spike region that the TCR reacts to and placed in a CD4 or CD8 class. Log10-transformed breadth and depth values were compared by one-way ANOVA with Sidak's multiple comparisons tests. TCRdb retrieved this table from immuneACCESS and kept in-frame rearrangements only. Not all clones are present; in checked studies, unresolved V genes account for under half, and no reason is known for the remainder. Clone size and V and J calls were adopted from that table, with D and trimming inferred from the DNA. Across this sample there are some 180,000 clones, with just under 90% seen only once. Under 7.5% of the sample is taken by the ten largest.

This sequence was found in an adult in good health. The sample here was peripheral blood, taken on day 0 of AZD1222 vaccination. The V gene is TRBV18 and the J gene is TRBJ1-2; the D gene is unclear. In nucleotides, the sequence is TGTGCCAGCTCACCAATGGACCCTGGCTTCTATGGCTACACCTTC. Translation gives CASSPMDPGFYGYTF.